The clone carrying this T cell receptor (beta chain) appeared many times. Its specificity is not known. This record comes from a study of spatial heterogeneity in lung cancer. Regarding the study as a whole: Ubiquitous, expanded tumor-derived TCRs were more frequently observed in blood at resection than at follow-up.

Each TCR cDNA molecule bore a unique molecular identifier. MiXCR was run by TCRdb on the 5' RACE reads, yielding one entry per CDR3 protein. The data contain roughly 20,000 distinct CDR3 sequences, approximately 4.6% of them singletons. The time point denotes: sample taken at primary tumor resection. Whole RNA from tumor, nontumor lung or frozen PBMC was sequenced unsorted. With V trimmed by 2 bases and J by 4 bases, 5 bases remained unmatched. The CDR3 spans 15 residues. Germline assignment: CDR1 SGHTA and CDR2 FQGTGA. The sample was PBMCs, taken at surgery. The clonotype comes from a male donor with early-stage non-small cell lung cancer. This rearrangement joins TRBV7-3 to TRBJ2-1, with 7 bases identical to TRBD1. The CDR3 region is CASSLGGQRYNEQFF. Here the CDR3 DNA reads TGTGCCAGCAGCTTAGGGGGACAGCGTTACAATGAGCAGTTCTTC.